This T cell receptor (beta chain) was sequenced for a study of T cell responses to AZD1222 COVID-19 vaccine. Across the whole study: Investigators merged groups given second doses at roughly 4 or roughly 12 weeks. Study observations and caveats: Recipients of AZD1222 seropositive at baseline numbered only 5 to 7. Nearly half of spike-specific TCRs reportedly target unmutated variant regions.

About this clone itself: Its antigen remains unidentified.

The V gene lost 1 base and the J gene lost 6 bases, with 9 bases spanning the gap. CDR1 LGHDT and CDR2 YNNKEL come from the germline V gene (reference sequence). This CDR3 comprises 13 residues. Only in-frame clones appear in the TCRdb table, and some are missing; sequencing was by immunoSEQ multiplex PCR. The sample yields about 120,000 clones, 70% to 90% seen once. The specimen comprised peripheral blood, sampled on day 0 of AZD1222 vaccination. The sequence derives from an adult in good health. The rearrangement uses TRBV3-1 (or the pseudogene TRBV3-2) and TRBJ1-2; the D is unclear. CDR3 sequence: CASSQVGSHGYTF. The CDR3 DNA is TGTGCCAGCAGCCAAGTAGGGTCACATGGCTACACCTTC.